The 2 T cell receptor beta chains presented below share a single source sample, sequenced in a study of beta chain features in type 1 diabetes. Expressed TCRB transcripts were sequenced after all isolated RNA was converted to cDNA. Clones were sequenced by immunoSEQ multiplex PCR, and TCRdb holds only the in-frame ones, with some missing. In the table there are about 900,000 clones, 17% of which are singletons. The specimen sequenced was naive CD4+ T cells from blood. The receptor source for this set is a woman aged 18-29 years in good health.

To note about this clone: Other nucleotide sequences from this sample produce the same CDR3. The chain links TRBV5-4 to TRBJ2-7, with D tentatively TRBD1 or TRBD2 (5 bases each). Per the germline V gene, CDR1 is SGHNT and CDR2 is YYREEE (reference sequence). V was shortened by 3 bases and J by 2 bases, with 12 bases between the two germline ends. CDR3 length: 14 amino acids. CDR3 protein: CASSSGGRAYEQYF. CDR3 DNA: TGTGCCAGCAGCTCTGGAGGCAGGGCCTACGAGCAGTACTTC.

The chain has TRBV9 and TRBJ2-2; D is uncertain. This CDR3 is built from 14 residues. Trimming removed 4 bases at V and 0 bases at J, with 7 bases between. Germline CDR1 SGDLS, CDR2 YYNGEE. CDR3 DNA: TGTGCCAGCAGCCAAGGACCGAACACCGGGGAGCTGTTTTTT. Protein: CASSQGPNTGELFF.